This section outlines one T cell receptor (beta chain) sequence together with its context. This specimen comes from a study of blood T cell repertoires in COVID-19. In the source study's methods: Amplification from reference gene primers served as the basis for estimated nucleated cell counts. The data were produced by immunoSEQ multiplex PCR, yet TCRdb's version contains in-frame clones alone and is incomplete. D and trimming were read from the DNA, whereas the V and J calls and clone size are those reported in that table. Of hundreds of thousands of clones listed, less than 90% were seen once; the top ten hold more than 4%. The sequencing sample was made of PBMCs or T cells enriched from blood (not recorded which). This TCR derives from a woman in her twenties or thirties who had been exposed to COVID-19.

The CDR3 DNA reads TGTGCCAGCAGCCTGGACTCGAATGAGCAGTTCTTC. It is translated as CASSLDSNEQFF. This sequence joins TRBV7-8 and TRBJ2-1; the D gene is possibly TRBD2 (5 bases). Germline loops: CDR1 SGHVS, CDR2 FQNEAQ. The CDR3 spans 12 residues. Between the trimmed V and J ends, which lost 5 bases and 7 bases, there was a span of 9 bases.